These 31 T cell receptor beta chains were sequenced from one sample in a study of blood T cell repertoires in COVID-19. Sequencing was performed with immunoSEQ multiplex PCR; in TCRdb, only in-frame clones are kept and a portion is missing. The data show roughly 63,000 clones, over 70% seen once. Sequences were obtained from peripheral blood. These receptors were taken from a human donor in a cohort sampled during active COVID-19.

The chain employs TRBV12-3 or TRBV12-4 and TRBJ2-7; D gene uncertain. V was cut by 4 bases and J by 5 bases, with 12 bases left in between. The CDR3 runs 13 residues. In DNA, the CDR3 is TGTGCCAGCAGTTCTAGGCGCGGCCACGAGCAGTACTTC. This translates into CASSSRRGHEQYF.

The chain carries TRBV19 and TRBJ1-4; 8 bases map to TRBD1. CDR3 length: 16 residues. The germline V gene has CDR1 LNHDA and CDR2 SQIVND (reference sequence). The V and J ends lost 2 bases and 0 bases, in that order; junction bases with no gene match: 2. The CDR3 protein is CASSILQGATNEKLFF. The CDR3 DNA is TGTGCCAGTAGTATACTACAGGGGGCAACTAATGAAAAACTGTTTTTT.

V gene TRBV28 combines with J gene TRBJ2-3, with D perhaps TRBD2 (6 bases). Germline V gene lookup returns CDR1 MDHEN and CDR2 SYDVKM. CDR3 length: 15 amino acids. Between the trimmed V and J ends, which lost 10 bases and 1 base, there was a span of 18 bases. This chain's CDR3 is CATKRVASGTDTQYF. For the CDR3, the DNA is TGTGCCACCAAAAGGGTGGCTAGCGGCACAGATACGCAGTATTTT.

The gene calls are TRBV7-9 and TRBJ2-7; D is perhaps TRBD1 (6 bases). CDR3 length equals 15 residues. The V end was cut by 0 bases, the J end by 1 base, with 10 bases between. From germline, CDR1 is SEHNR and CDR2 FQNEAQ (reference sequence). Here the CDR3 reads CASSLASRGSYEQYF. CDR3 DNA: TGTGCCAGCAGCTTAGCTTCCAGGGGATCCTACGAGCAGTACTTC.

This clone occurred once. This chain joins TRBV7-9 and TRBJ2-1, with D possibly being TRBD2 (6 bases). CDR1 SEHNR and CDR2 FQNEAQ come from the germline V gene (reference sequence). V was cut by 2 bases and J by 15 bases, with 23 bases left in between. This CDR3 has 15 residues. CDR3 sequence (DNA): TGTGCCAGCAGCTTAAACCCCCCGGGAGCCCCCGTACGGTTCTTC. Protein: CASSLNPPGAPVRFF.

The rearrangement uses TRBV9 and TRBJ2-7; 12 bases map to TRBD2. Germline trimming cut 0 bases from V and 5 bases from J; bases unmatched to any gene: 12. Germline CDR1 SGDLS, CDR2 YYNGEE. This CDR3 comprises 18 residues. CDR3 region: CASSVDPSGRGRRNEQYF. CDR3 coding DNA: TGTGCCAGCAGCGTAGATCCTAGCGGGAGGGGTCGGAGGAACGAGCAGTACTTC.

The chain is built from TRBV10-2 and TRBJ2-1; possibly TRBD2 for D (5 bases). CDR1 and CDR2 from the germline V gene are WSHSY and SAAADI. The ends were cut back, 0 bases at V and 2 bases at J, with 14 bases in the middle. This CDR3 is 17 amino acids long. CDR3 protein: CASSESRQRTAYNEQFF. The CDR3 coding sequence is TGCGCCAGCAGTGAGTCGAGGCAGCGGACCGCCTACAATGAGCAGTTCTTC.

The rearrangement uses TRBV4-3 and TRBJ1-3; D not certain. Germline V gene data show CDR1 as LGHNA and CDR2 as YSLEER. The CDR3 totals 16 residues. Between the trimmed V and J ends, which lost 0 bases and 6 bases, there was a span of 15 bases. DNA of the CDR3: TGCGCCAGCAGCCAAGATCTTGGTCCCAACATAAACACCATATATTTT. Amino acids: CASSQDLGPNINTIYF.

This chain uses TRBV28 with TRBJ1-4; 9 bases line up with TRBD1. The V and J ends lost 2 bases and 4 bases, in that order; junction bases with no gene match: 8. This CDR3 contains 17 residues. In germline, CDR1 is MDHEN, CDR2 SYDVKM. The CDR3, as DNA: TGTGCCAGCAGTTTAGTTAAAACAGGGGGCATTAATGAAAAACTGTTTTTT. Its translation is CASSLVKTGGINEKLFF.

This clone is a singleton in its sample. This chain joins TRBV7-2 and TRBJ2-1, with D maybe TRBD1 (6 bases). With 5 bases removed from V and 1 base from J, the gap between germline ends came to 12 bases. The CDR3 is 15 amino acids. CDR1 SGHTA and CDR2 FQGNSA come from the germline V gene. CDR3 residues: CASSPEQGSYNEQFF. CDR3 coding DNA: TGTGCCAGCAGCCCAGAACAGGGTTCCTACAATGAGCAGTTCTTC.

V usage is TRBV9 and J usage is TRBJ1-2; tentatively, D is TRBD1 (5 bases). This CDR3 has 15 residues. The V end was cut by 6 bases, the J end by 1 base, with 16 bases between. Germline CDR1 SGDLS, CDR2 YYNGEE. CDR3 loop: CASTRDAVLNYGYTF. The CDR3, as DNA: TGTGCCAGCACCAGGGATGCAGTGCTTAACTATGGCTACACCTTC.

The chain couples TRBV11-2 to TRBJ2-3; 7 positions agree with TRBD2. Germline V gives CDR1 SGHAT, CDR2 FQNNGV. The length of the CDR3 is 17 residues. The V segment lost 5 bases and the J segment 0 bases; nucleotides outside the gene matches: 11. The CDR3 reads CASSLTGTITSTDTQYF. The CDR3 nucleotides are TGTGCCAGCAGCCTGACCGGGACTATAACTAGCACAGATACGCAGTATTTT.

This clone was detected once. This chain uses TRBV7-9 with TRBJ1-2; 8 bases agree with TRBD1. With 0 bases clipped from V and 7 bases from J, the junction kept 4 bases outside the gene matches. The CDR3 is 14 amino acids. Germline loops: CDR1 SEHNR, CDR2 FQNEAQ (reference sequence). The CDR3 loop is CASSLAAGGGGYTF. The DNA of the CDR3 is TGTGCCAGCAGCTTAGCGGCAGGGGGCGGTGGCTACACCTTC.

About this clone itself: One end of the junction does not line up with germline, which may come from a read error. The chain links TRBV6-1 to TRBJ2-5; 15 bases are shared with TRBD2. Germline V gene data show CDR1 as MNHNS and CDR2 as SASEGT. This CDR3 is built from 16 residues. This CDR3 reads CASCERTSGGGGTQYF. CDR3 nucleotide sequence: TGTGCCAGCTGTGAACGGACTAGCGGGGGGGGAGGGACCCAGTACTTC.

The chain is built from TRBV2 and TRBJ1-5; 8 bases are a match to TRBD1. Germline values: CDR1 SNHLY, CDR2 FYNNEI. This CDR3 region has 16 residues. Losses at the gene ends were 7 bases for V and 0 bases for J; bases not matched to a gene: 8. CDR3 sequence reads: CASMGDRRYSNQPQHF. The CDR3 bases are TGTGCCAGCATGGGGGACAGGCGTTATAGCAATCAGCCCCAGCATTTT. Full variable domain (outside the CDR3, taken from reference TRBV2 and TRBJ1-5): EPEVTQTPSHQVTQMGQEVILRCVPISNHLYFYWYRQILGQKVEFLVSFYNNEISEKSEIFDDQFSVERPDGSNFTLKIRSTKLEDSAMYFCASMGDRRYSNQPQHFGDGTRLSIL.

The chain recombines TRBV28 with TRBJ1-2; D gene unclear. CDR1 and CDR2 (germline): MDHEN, SYDVKM. This CDR3 spans 13 amino acids. V was pared by 7 bases and J by 5 bases, with 14 bases between. The CDR3 DNA follows: TGTGCCAGCACCCCCCCCCTAGGATATGGCTACACCTTC. Translating it yields CASTPPLGYGYTF.

The chain combines TRBV21-1 with TRBJ1-6; no DNA check was done on the table's D call, TRBD1. TRBV21-1 is labeled a pseudogene. The CDR3 totals 19 residues. CDR3: CASSKAREGQGGHNSPLHF. The CDR3 DNA sequence: TGTGCCAGCAGCAAAGCGCGGGAAGGACAGGGGGGCCATAATTCACCCCTCCACTTT.

The chain combines TRBV19 with TRBJ1-2, with no clear D. This CDR3 contains 19 residues. Looked up from germline, CDR1 is LNHDA and CDR2 is SQIVND (reference sequence). V was trimmed by 6 bases and J by 0 bases, leaving 26 bases between them. The CDR3 sequence: CASRNPGFDTRVANYGYTF. CDR3 sequence (DNA): TGTGCCAGTAGGAATCCGGGTTTCGATACCAGAGTCGCTAACTATGGCTACACCTTC.

This chain joins TRBV19 and TRBJ1-2; D not resolved. The CDR3 consists of 16 residues. The germline gives CDR1 LNHDA, CDR2 SQIVND (reference sequence). Trimming pared 7 bases from V and 2 bases from J, leaving 20 bases between. The CDR3, as DNA: TGTGCCAGTAAGGGTCGGGAGCAGAGTCAAAACTATGGCTACACCTTC. It is translated as CASKGREQSQNYGYTF.

The genes are TRBV27 and TRBJ2-5; a possible D gene is TRBD2 (5 bases). Germline V gives CDR1 MNHEY, CDR2 SMNVEV (reference sequence). CDR3 size: 14 residues. V dropped 7 bases and J dropped 5 bases, with 17 bases sitting between them. CDR3: CASKARASGETQYF. CDR3 sequence (DNA): TGTGCCAGCAAAGCGAGGGCTAGTGGGGAGACCCAGTACTTC.

The rearrangement joins TRBV7-6 to TRBJ2-7; 8 nucleotides align to TRBD2. In germline, CDR1 is SGHVS, CDR2 FNYEAQ. This CDR3 has 17 residues. The V and J ends lost 0 bases and 2 bases, in that order; junction bases with no gene match: 9. DNA of the CDR3: TGTGCCAGCAGCTTAGCCTCGGGCGGGAGGATAACCTACGAGCAGTACTTC. Its translation is CASSLASGGRITYEQYF.

V gene TRBV11-2 combines with J gene TRBJ1-1; 8 nucleotides agree with TRBD1. The V segment lost 0 bases and the J segment 0 bases; nucleotides outside the gene matches: 3. The CDR3 has 16 residues. CDR1 is SGHAT and CDR2 is FQNNGV in the germline V gene. The CDR3 loop is CASSLDPGGVNTEAFF. CDR3 nucleotides: TGTGCCAGCAGCTTAGACCCAGGGGGCGTGAACACTGAAGCTTTCTTT.

The chain carries TRBV7-3 and TRBJ2-7; D perhaps matches TRBD1 (5 bases). V lost 0 bases and J 5 bases, leaving 14 bases between the germline ends. Germline CDR1 SGHTA, CDR2 FQGTGA. The CDR3 sequence is 15 residues long. The CDR3 DNA is TGTGCCAGCAGCTTAACGGTGGGGCAGGGTCACGAGCAGTACTTC. Translating gives CASSLTVGQGHEQYF.

The gene calls are TRBV28 and TRBJ1-1; 8 bases align to TRBD1. Germline V gene lookup returns CDR1 MDHEN and CDR2 SYDVKM. CDR3 length: 13 residues. J lost 7 bases, V lost 4 bases, and 5 bases had no gene match. The CDR3 here is CASSSGGYNEAFF. The CDR3 DNA reads as TGTGCCAGCAGTTCAGGGGGCTACAATGAAGCTTTCTTT.

This clone was seen only once. The chain couples TRBV6-2 or TRBV6-3 to TRBJ2-3, with TRBD2 identical over 9 bases. Germline V gene lookup returns CDR1 MNHEY and CDR2 SVGEGT. This CDR3 is 15 amino acids long. The J segment lost 4 bases and the V segment lost 0 bases, leaving 2 bases of the junction unmatched. The CDR3 spells CASSYSAGGPDTQYF. As DNA, the CDR3 is TGTGCCAGCAGTTACTCGGCGGGAGGGCCAGATACGCAGTATTTT.

The chain uses TRBV7-3 and TRBJ2-1; TRBD1 matches 8 bases. CDR1 SGHTA and CDR2 FQGTGA come from the germline V gene. The length of the CDR3 is 12 residues. With 4 bases clipped from V and 9 bases from J, the junction kept 2 bases outside the gene matches. The CDR3 here is CASSSQGAEQFF. The DNA of the CDR3 is TGTGCCAGCAGCTCTCAGGGGGCTGAGCAGTTCTTC.

This clone is a singleton in its sample. CDR3 bases: TGTGCCAGCAGCCGAATAGGACAGGCTGGAAACACCATATATTTT. Protein product: CASSRIGQAGNTIYF. This chain connects TRBV14 to TRBJ1-3; 7 bases map to TRBD1. The CDR3 has 15 amino acids. Germline CDR1 is SGHDN and CDR2 is FVKESK. V trimming: 4 bases; J trimming: 2 bases; junction bases outside the gene matches: 5. Full variable domain (missing parts from reference TRBV14 and TRBJ1-3): EAGVTQFPSHSVIEKGQTVTLRCDPISGHDNLYWYRRVMGKEIKFLLHFVKESKQDESGMPNNRFLAERTGGTYSTLKVQPAELEDSGVYFCASSRIGQAGNTIYFGEGSWLTVV.

The chain recombines TRBV27 with TRBJ2-3; 10 bases match TRBD2. The CDR3 has 15 residues. V shed 3 bases, J shed 3 bases, and the junction held 3 bases outside the gene matches. From germline, CDR1 is MNHEY and CDR2 SMNVEV (reference sequence). In nucleotides, the CDR3 is TGTGCCAGCAGTTTTCGGACTAGCGGTACAGATACGCAGTATTTT. Amino acids: CASSFRTSGTDTQYF.

The chain is built from TRBV5-4 and TRBJ2-6, with a possible D match to TRBD1 (6 bases). From germline, CDR1 is SGHNT and CDR2 YYREEE (reference sequence). Trimming removed 4 bases at V and 0 bases at J, with 11 bases between. CDR3 length: 16 amino acids. The CDR3: CASSQQGRSGANVLTF. As DNA, the CDR3 is TGTGCCAGCAGCCAACAGGGCCGCTCTGGGGCCAACGTCCTGACTTTC.

This clone was seen a single time. The genes are TRBV4-1 and TRBJ2-2, with D tentatively TRBD1 (5 bases). Germline lookup yields CDR1 MGHRA and CDR2 YSYEKL. V dropped 4 bases and J dropped 4 bases, with 10 bases sitting between them. The CDR3 consists of 14 residues. CDR3 protein: CASSPWTTTGELFF. The DNA of the CDR3 is TGCGCCAGCAGCCCTTGGACAACCACCGGGGAGCTGTTTTTT.

Remarks on this clone: At one of its ends the junction is not consistent with the germline gene, which may arise from a read error. The V call is TRBV6-2 or TRBV6-3, the J call TRBJ2-1, with TRBD2 matching 11 bases. The CDR3 is 15 amino acids. Germline CDR1 is MNHEY and CDR2 is SVGEGT. CDR3 in DNA: TGTGCCAGTAGTTTTCCCGGGACTAGCGGCAATGAGCAGTTCTTC. It translates to CASSFPGTSGNEQFF.